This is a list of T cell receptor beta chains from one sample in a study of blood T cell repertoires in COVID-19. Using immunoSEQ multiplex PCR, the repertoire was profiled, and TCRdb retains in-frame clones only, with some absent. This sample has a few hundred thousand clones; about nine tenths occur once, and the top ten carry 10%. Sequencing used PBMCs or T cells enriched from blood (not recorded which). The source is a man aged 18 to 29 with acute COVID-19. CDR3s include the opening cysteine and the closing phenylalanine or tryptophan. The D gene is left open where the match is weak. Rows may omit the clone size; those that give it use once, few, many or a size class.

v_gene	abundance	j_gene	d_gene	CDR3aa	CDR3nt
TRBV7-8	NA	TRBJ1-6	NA	CASSLEQGTNSPLHF	TGTGCCAGCAGCTTAGAGCAGGGAACGAATTCACCCCTCCACTTT
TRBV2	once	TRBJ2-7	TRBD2	CASSDGGVTYEQYF	TGTGCCAGCAGTGATGGGGGGGTGACCTACGAGCAGTACTTC
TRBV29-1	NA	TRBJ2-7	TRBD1	CSVNMGTGTYYEQYF	TGCAGCGTCAACATGGGGACAGGGACCTACTACGAGCAGTACTTC
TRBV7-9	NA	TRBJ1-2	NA	CASSLGGANYGYTF	TGTGCCAGCAGCTTAGGGGGCGCGAACTATGGCTACACCTTC
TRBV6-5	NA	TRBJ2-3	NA	CASSRGPIADTQYF	TGTGCCAGCAGCCGGGGTCCCATCGCAGATACGCAGTATTTT
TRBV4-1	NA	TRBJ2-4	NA	CASSPSRAVRTQYF	TGCGCCAGCAGCCCGTCTAGAGCTGTCCGCACTCAGTACTTC
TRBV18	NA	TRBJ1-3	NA	CASSATDTLGNTIYF	TGTGCCAGCTCAGCGACAGATACTCTAGGAAACACCATATATTTT
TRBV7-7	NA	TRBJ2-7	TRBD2	CASSLYSGSYEQYF	TGTGCTAGCAGCTTATATAGCGGGAGCTACGAGCAGTACTTC
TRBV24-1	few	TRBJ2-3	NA	CATSLSTDTQYF	TGTGCCACCAGCCTATCGACAGATACGCAGTATTTT
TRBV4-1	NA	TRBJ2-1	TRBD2	CASSSQGGLAAYNEQFF	TGCGCCAGCAGCTCCCAGGGGGGACTAGCGGCCTACAATGAGCAGTTCTTC
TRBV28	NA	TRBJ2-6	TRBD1	CASSLRGTAGANVLTF	TGTGCCAGCAGTTTGAGGGGGACAGCCGGGGCCAACGTCCTGACTTTC
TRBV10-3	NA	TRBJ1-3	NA	CAISGTEENTIYF	TGTGCCATCAGTGGGACTGAGGAAAACACCATATATTTT
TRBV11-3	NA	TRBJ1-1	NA	CASSSQTWTVNTEAFF	TGTGCCAGCAGCTCCCAGACCTGGACAGTGAACACTGAAGCTTTCTTT
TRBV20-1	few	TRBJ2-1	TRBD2	CSASAGGEWNEQFF	TGCAGTGCTAGTGCGGGAGGAGAGTGGAATGAGCAGTTCTTC
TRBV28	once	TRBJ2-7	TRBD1	CASISRTGGFYEQYF	TGTGCCAGCATCTCCAGGACAGGGGGATTCTACGAGCAGTACTTC
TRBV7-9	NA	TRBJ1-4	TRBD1	CASSQLPGTGSEKLFF	TGTGCCAGCAGCCAGCTCCCCGGGACAGGGTCCGAAAAACTGTTTTTT
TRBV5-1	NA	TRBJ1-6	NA	CASSLGQNNSPLHF	TGCGCCAGCAGCTTGGGGCAGAATAATTCACCCCTCCACTTT
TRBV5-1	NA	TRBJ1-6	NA	CASSILPGHDNSPLHF	TGCGCCAGCAGCATATTACCGGGACACGACAATTCACCCCTCCACTTT
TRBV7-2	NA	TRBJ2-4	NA	CASSLGLGGQNIQYF	TGTGCCAGCAGCTTAGGGCTAGGAGGACAAAACATTCAGTACTTC
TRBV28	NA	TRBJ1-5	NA	CASSYGQSNQPQHF	TGTGCCAGCAGCTACGGACAGAGCAATCAGCCCCAGCATTTT
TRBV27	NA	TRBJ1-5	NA	CASSLVGAGNQPQHF	TGTGCCAGCAGTTTGGTGGGGGCCGGCAATCAGCCCCAGCATTTT
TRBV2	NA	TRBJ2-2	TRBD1	CASNYRGHGTGELFF	TGTGCCAGCAATTACAGGGGGCACGGCACCGGGGAGCTGTTTTTT
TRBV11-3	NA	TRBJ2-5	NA	CASSPLSGSETQYF	TGTGCCAGCAGCCCGTTAAGTGGGAGTGAGACCCAGTACTTC
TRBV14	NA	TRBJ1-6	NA	CASSQDLQSSYNSPLHF	TGTGCCAGCAGCCAAGATTTACAGAGCTCCTATAATTCACCCCTCCACTTT
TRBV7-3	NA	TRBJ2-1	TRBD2	CASSLSPSGNYNEQFF	TGTGCCAGCAGCTTATCTCCTAGCGGGAATTACAATGAGCAGTTCTTC
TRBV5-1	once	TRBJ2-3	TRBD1	CASSLTGFNTDTQYF	TGCGCCAGCAGCCTGACAGGGTTCAACACAGATACGCAGTATTTT
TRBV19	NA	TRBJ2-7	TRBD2	CASSPSGRSSYEQYF	TGTGCCAGTAGTCCGAGCGGGAGGAGTTCCTACGAGCAGTACTTC
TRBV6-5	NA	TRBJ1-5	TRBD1	CASSFPGQGNQPQHF	TGTGCCAGCAGTTTCCCGGGACAGGGCAATCAGCCCCAGCATTTT
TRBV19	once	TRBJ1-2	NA	CATQEWENYGYTF	TGTGCCACCCAGGAGTGGGAGAACTATGGCTACACCTTC
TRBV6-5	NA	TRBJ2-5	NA	CASSYSMETQYF	TGTGCCAGCAGTTACTCCATGGAGACCCAGTACTTC
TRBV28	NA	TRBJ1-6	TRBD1	CATRQGSYNSPLHF	TGTGCCACCCGACAGGGGTCCTATAATTCACCCCTCCACTTT
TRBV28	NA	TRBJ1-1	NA	CASKPGNTEAFF	TGTGCCAGCAAGCCAGGGAACACTGAAGCTTTCTTT
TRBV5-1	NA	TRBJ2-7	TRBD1	CASSPTTGGTGEQYF	TGCGCCAGCAGTCCTACAACAGGGGGGACGGGGGAGCAGTACTTC
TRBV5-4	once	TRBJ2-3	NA	CASSLGMGADTQYF	TGTGCCAGCAGCTTGGGTATGGGCGCAGATACGCAGTATTTT
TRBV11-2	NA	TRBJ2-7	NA	CASSPGRGSYEQYF	TGTGCCAGCAGCCCAGGTAGGGGCTCCTACGAGCAGTACTTC
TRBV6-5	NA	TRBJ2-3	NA	CASRSNRAPDTQYF	TGTGCCAGCAGATCGAACAGGGCCCCAGATACGCAGTATTTT
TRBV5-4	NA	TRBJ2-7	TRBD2	CASRTSDTYEQYF	TGTGCCAGCAGGACTAGCGACACCTACGAGCAGTACTTC
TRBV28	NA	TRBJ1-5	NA	CASRHASNQPQHF	TGTGCCAGCAGGCACGCGAGCAATCAGCCCCAGCATTTT
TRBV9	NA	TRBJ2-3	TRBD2	CASSRLAQFTDTQYF	TGTGCCAGCAGTAGACTAGCGCAATTCACAGATACGCAGTATTTT
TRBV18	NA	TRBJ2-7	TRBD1	CASSPGTGNYEQYF	TGTGCCAGCTCACCCGGGACAGGGAACTACGAGCAGTACTTC
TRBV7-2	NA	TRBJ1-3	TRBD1	CASSPGQITGNTIYF	TGTGCCAGCAGTCCGGGACAGATAACTGGAAACACCATATATTTT
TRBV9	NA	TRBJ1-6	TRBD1	CASSTQGVGSPLHF	TGTGCCAGCAGCACCCAGGGGGTCGGGTCACCCCTCCACTTT
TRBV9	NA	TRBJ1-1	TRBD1	CASSVDDQTGLAFF	TGTGCCAGCAGCGTAGATGACCAGACAGGGTTGGCTTTCTTT
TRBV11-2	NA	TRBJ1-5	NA	CASSLGSVPEPQHF	TGTGCCAGCAGCTTAGGTAGTGTCCCGGAGCCCCAGCATTTT
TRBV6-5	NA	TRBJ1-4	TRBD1	CASRRDRGNEKLFF	TGTGCCAGCAGACGGGACAGGGGAAATGAAAAACTGTTTTTT
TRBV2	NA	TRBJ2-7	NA	CASSEGPEHYEQYF	TGTGCCAGCAGTGAAGGACCGGAGCACTACGAGCAGTACTTC
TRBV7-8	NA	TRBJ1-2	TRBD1	CASSPGGLYGYTF	TGTGCCAGCAGCCCAGGGGGCCTCTATGGCTACACCTTC
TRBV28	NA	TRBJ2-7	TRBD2	CASSTGLAGDYEQYF	TGTGCCAGCAGTACTGGCCTAGCGGGTGACTACGAGCAGTACTTC
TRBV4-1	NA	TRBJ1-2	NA	CASGSGGGGSSGYTF	TGCGCCAGCGGATCTGGTGGAGGAGGGTCTTCTGGCTACACCTTC
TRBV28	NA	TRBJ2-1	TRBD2	CASSQNPSGYNEQFF	TGTGCCAGCAGTCAAAACCCTAGCGGCTACAATGAGCAGTTCTTC
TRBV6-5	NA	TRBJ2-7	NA	CASSYSRGYEQYF	TGTGCCAGCAGTTACAGTCGAGGCTACGAGCAGTACTTC
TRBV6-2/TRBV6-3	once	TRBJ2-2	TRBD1	CASSGDSPAETGELFF	TGTGCCAGCAGTGGGGACAGCCCCGCCGAAACCGGGGAGCTGTTTTTT
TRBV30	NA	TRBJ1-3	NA	CAWRSFQGRSGNTIYF	TGTGCCTGGAGATCATTCCAGGGGCGATCTGGAAACACCATATATTTT